This TCR beta chain was recorded in a study of STAT5B mutations in CD4+ large granular lymphocyte leukemia. Sequencing used immunoSEQ multiplex PCR; TCRdb keeps in-frame clones, though not all of them. The data contain more than 25,000 clones, approximately 79% of them singletons. As concerns this clone: Its matching antigen is unknown.

Germline V gene lookup returns CDR1 MGHRA and CDR2 YSYEKL. V gave up 1 base and J gave up 3 bases, with 15 bases separating them. There are 16 residues in the CDR3. Whole-study findings and limits: Higher CD4+ than CD8+ T-LGLL clonality might reflect small sample size.

The rearrangement joins TRBV4-1 to TRBJ1-2, with a tentative D call TRBD1 (5 bases). The TCR was taken from a human donor in good health. Sequencing was done on a sample of CD4+ T cells from blood buffy coats. CDR3 loop: CASSQATPGGYYGYTF. CDR3 DNA: TGCGCCAGCAGCCAAGCTACCCCCGGGGGGTACTATGGCTACACCTTC.